This record concerns one T cell receptor (beta chain) sequence. No antigen is known for it. The data were obtained in a study of Ad26.COV2.S vaccination and SARS-CoV-2 variants. Study-level results: Post-vaccination breadth of spike-specific CD8+ and CD4+ T cell responses was reportedly substantial. Vaccine and placebo recipients had similar non-spike TCR breadth.

Treatment defined: about 20 received Ad26.COV2.S at low or high dose, single or two shots; 5 received placebo; per-sample allocation not given. Day 63 following the first vaccine or placebo injection was when the samples were taken. In Boston, the donor was an adult between 18-55 years of age. This vaccine is an Ad26 vector that expresses the Wuhan-strain SARS-CoV-2 spike. Assay: immunoSEQ multiplex PCR; the TCRdb copy retains only in-frame clones and omits some. Of around 270,000 clones listed, roughly nine tenths are singletons. The CDR3 totals 13 residues. The ends were cut back, 10 bases at V and 4 bases at J, with 16 bases in the middle. In germline, CDR1 is MNHEY, CDR2 SVGAGI.

This rearrangement joins TRBV6-5 to TRBJ1-2, with D maybe TRBD1 (5 bases). This receptor was obtained from a person aged 18-65 years who received the Ad26.COV2.S COVID-19 vaccine or a placebo. The material was peripheral blood, obtained in a trial of Ad26.COV2.S vaccine versus placebo. The CDR3 DNA sequence: TGTGCCACCAAACAGGCAGACGTCTATGGCTACACCTTC. It codes for CATKQADVYGYTF.